This T cell receptor (beta chain) was observed in a study of cytomegalovirus exposure and HLA in healthy donors. Overall study context: The roughly 110 validation repertoires used the same platform as the approximately 620 first-cohort repertoires (as reported by a later analysis).

Profiling relied on immunoSEQ multiplex PCR, and the TCRdb table lists in-frame clones only, not all of them. The sample shows about 130,000 clones, approximately 91% of them seen only once. This clone was detected only once. Its antigen remains unidentified. Germline V gene sequence: CDR1 SGHAT, CDR2 FQNNGV. J was trimmed by 5 bases and V by 3 bases; bases with no gene match: 7. The CDR3 has 17 residues. Study-wide results and limits: The study recorded over 150 TCR beta chains that were cytomegalovirus-associated. The tendency of first-cohort TCR clusters to co-occur in the 100 to 150 validation repertoires was identified by a subsequent analysis.

The sequence came from a woman under 30 in good health and CMV-seronegative. Sequenced: PBMCs. This chain joins TRBV11-2 and TRBJ2-5; 15 bases are a match to TRBD2. The CDR3 spells CASSFAPGTSGRETQYF. CDR3 nucleotides: TGTGCCAGCAGCTTCGCGCCCGGGACTAGCGGGAGGGAGACCCAGTACTTC.